These 6 T cell receptor beta chains were all obtained from the same sample, sequenced in a study of human T cells and chemical hapten exposure. The time point was: healthy volunteer bleed at 6 weeks. Researchers extracted total RNA from unfractionated whole blood. TCRdb re-derived calls from the RACE reads in MiXCR, one entry per CDR3 protein. The sample contains about 77,000 distinct CDR3 sequences, around 9.4% of which appear only once. Input material: whole blood. Receptor source: a female donor in good health. Some clones in this sample may be carry-over from other donors' samples.

This clonotype was seen a handful of times. The chain links TRBV3-1 to TRBJ1-4; perhaps TRBD1 as D (5 bases). The CDR3 is 15 residues long. The germline V gene encodes CDR1 LGHDT and CDR2 YNNKEL (reference sequence). Between the trimmed V and J ends, which lost 4 bases and 7 bases, there was a span of 16 bases. The CDR3: CASSLRSGRSEKLFF. The CDR3 region has the DNA TGTGCCAGCAGCCTGAGGTCAGGGCGTAGTGAAAAACTGTTTTTT.

At least ten counts were recorded for this clonotype. The chain carries TRBV3-1 and TRBJ2-5, with 9 bases aligning to TRBD2. V was clipped by 5 bases and J by 5 bases; unmatched bases: 15. CDR1 and CDR2 (germline): LGHDT, YNNKEL (reference sequence). The CDR3 is 17 residues long. This CDR3 is CASSARTPGLAPETQYF. The CDR3 nucleotides are TGTGCCAGCAGCGCTCGCACACCGGGACTAGCCCCCGAGACCCAGTACTTC.

This clonotype was seen ten or more times. The V gene is TRBV29-1, the J gene TRBJ2-3; D may be TRBD1 (5 bases). Germline V gives CDR1 SQVTM, CDR2 ANQGSEA. The germline V and J ends were trimmed by 7 bases and 1 base, with 18 bases remaining between them. The CDR3 contains 15 residues. DNA of the CDR3: TGCAGCGGTCGGGCAGGGTTCGATCGCACAGATACGCAGTATTTT. Translation: CSGRAGFDRTDTQYF.

This chain connects TRBV7-2 to TRBJ1-6, with D unclear. Germline-derived CDR1 and CDR2 are SGHTA and FQGNSA. The CDR3 is 16 residues long. V lost 3 bases, J lost 5 bases, and 14 bases lay in between. The CDR3 loop is CASSFGGLYHNSPLHF. CDR3 sequence (DNA): TGTGCCAGCAGCTTTGGTGGACTCTACCATAATTCACCCCTCCACTTT.

This clonotype was seen repeatedly, ten times or more. The genes are TRBV29-1 and TRBJ1-3; a weak D match, TRBD1 (5 bases). V was pared by 7 bases and J by 2 bases, with 15 bases between. This CDR3 is built from 14 residues. Germline CDR1 and CDR2: SQVTM and ANQGSEA. CDR3 residues: CSASSLGPGNTIYF. CDR3 bases: TGCAGCGCCTCGTCATTGGGGCCTGGAAACACCATATATTTT.

This clonotype was observed a handful of times. The chain is built from TRBV18 and TRBJ2-3; D is possibly TRBD1 (6 bases). Trimming removed 0 bases from V and 12 bases from J, with 13 bases in between. The CDR3 is made up of 13 amino acids. CDR1 is KGHSH and CDR2 is LQKENI in the germline V gene. CDR3 in amino acids: CASSPPYRDPQYF. The DNA for the CDR3 is TGTGCCAGCTCACCACCTTACAGGGACCCACAGTATTTT. The whole variable domain, filled in from reference TRBV18 and TRBJ2-3, reads NAGVMQNPRHLVRRRGQEARLRCSPMKGHSHVYWYRQLPEEGLKFMVYLQKENIIDESGMPKERFSAEFPKEGPSILRIQQVVRGDSAAYFCASSPPYRDPQYFGPGTRLTVL.